This TCR beta chain was identified during a study of tumor and adjacent non-tumor tissue in lung cancer. A modified ARM-PCR protocol with three rounds of nested PCR amplified TCRbeta. TCRdb reprocessed the multiplex PCR reads with MiXCR, giving one entry per CDR3 protein. The sample lists about 98,000 distinct CDR3 sequences, 80% occurring once. This clonotype was counted a single time. A single base separates this from a much larger clone, so it may be a read error. The germline V gene encodes CDR1 KGHDR and CDR2 SFDVKD. There are 13 residues in the CDR3. V lost 4 bases and J lost 5, with 8 bases in between. The template was RNA from unsorted bulk tissue. Distant lung tissue was collected more than 3 cm away from the tumor edge. Chemotherapy-naive patients with new lung cancer underwent thoracic surgery in China, August–late 2014.

Sequenced material: distant non-tumor lung tissue. The source of this sequence is a man between 60 and 70 years old with small cell lung cancer. The chain recombines TRBV24-1 with TRBJ1-5; no definite D call. The CDR3 DNA sequence: TGTGCCACCAGTGACGACGGTCATCAGCCCCAGCATTTT. Translating gives CATSDDGHQPQHF.